Following are 21 T cell receptor beta chains from one sample sequenced in a study of T cell repertoires in cytomegalovirus infection. Each CDR3 protein gets one entry after TCRdb re-called the reads with MiXCR. The profile shows tens of thousands of distinct CDR3 sequences, more than 20% of them singletons. No antigen is known for these receptors. Sequencing used PBMCs, sequenced either directly or after in vitro stimulation (not recorded which). The receptor source for this set is a human donor in good health (CMV status not recorded). Some clones in this sample may be carry-over from other donors' samples.

This chain joins TRBV2 and TRBJ2-1, with D tentatively TRBD1 or TRBD2 (6 bases each). CDR3 length equals 16 residues. V lost 5 bases to trimming and J lost 6 bases, with 20 bases between them. Germline lookup yields CDR1 SNHLY and CDR2 FYNNEI. CDR3 amino acids: CASSLVGEGGSNEQFF. The CDR3 coding sequence is TGTGCCAGCAGTCTGGTGGGAGAAGGGGGGAGCAATGAGCAGTTCTTC.

The chain joins TRBV2 to TRBJ2-1; no clear D. This CDR3 comprises 12 residues. Germline V gene lookup returns CDR1 SNHLY and CDR2 FYNNEI. The ends were cut back, 3 bases at V and 1 base at J, with 1 base in the middle. CDR3 amino acids: CASSDSYNEQFF. The CDR3 coding sequence is TGTGCCAGCAGTGATTCCTACAATGAGCAGTTCTTC.

The V call is TRBV20-1, the J call TRBJ1-1, with a weak D call TRBD1 (5 bases). The CDR3 runs to 13 residues. Germline-derived CDR1 and CDR2 are DFQATT and SNEGSKA (reference sequence). V dropped 6 bases and J dropped 4 bases, with 15 bases sitting between them. The CDR3 sequence is CSARDRRGTEAFF. CDR3 DNA: TGCAGTGCCCGTGACAGAAGGGGCACTGAAGCTTTCTTT.

This clonotype was found a few times. The DNA of the CDR3 is TGTGCCTGGAGGGACTTTCAAGAGACCCAGTACTTC. Its protein is CAWRDFQETQYF. The chain links TRBV30 to TRBJ2-5, with a weak D call TRBD2 (5 bases). Per germline, CDR1 GTSNPN and CDR2 SVGIG (reference sequence). Trimming shortened V by 3 bases and J by 2 bases, and 7 bases separated the two germline ends. The CDR3 spans 12 residues.

Many counts were recorded for this clonotype. This chain connects TRBV5-4 to TRBJ2-1; either TRBD1 or TRBD2 may fit D (5 bases each). The CDR3 is 19 amino acids. The germline V gene has CDR1 SGHNT and CDR2 YYREEE (reference sequence). The V end lost 3 bases, the J end lost 0 bases, and 22 bases lay between the germline ends. CDR3 nucleotides: TGTGCCAGCAGCTGGCCGGGACGCCTCGAGAGTGGCTCCTACAATGAGCAGTTCTTC. The encoded protein is CASSWPGRLESGSYNEQFF.

The CDR3 nucleotides are TGTGCCAGCAGTTGGTCAGAGACCCAGTACTTC. Protein product: CASSWSETQYF. The V and J genes are TRBV6-2 or TRBV6-3 and TRBJ2-5; D gene ambiguous. This CDR3 region has 11 residues. CDR1 and CDR2 (germline): MNHEY, SVGEGT. Deletions cut 4 bases from V and 4 bases from J, with 4 bases between.

This clonotype was detected ten times or more. V is TRBV28 and J is TRBJ2-5; D might be TRBD1 (5 bases). The V gene's germline CDR1 is MDHEN and CDR2 SYDVKM. Trimming removed 4 bases at V and 1 base at J, with 13 bases between. There are 15 residues in the CDR3. CDR3 loop: CASSSPGAGQETQYF. DNA of the CDR3: TGTGCCAGCAGTTCCCCTGGGGCAGGCCAAGAGACCCAGTACTTC.

In the case of this clonotype: The junction shows a germline mismatch at one end, possibly a read error. The chain employs TRBV28 and TRBJ2-3, with D hard to call. The CDR3 has 12 residues. CDR1 is MDHEN and CDR2 is SYDVKM in the germline V gene. This CDR3 reads CASSIWTDTQYF. The CDR3 region has the DNA TGTGCCAGCAGTATATGGACAGATACGCAGTATTTT.

This sequence joins TRBV29-1 and TRBJ2-7, with D maybe TRBD2 (5 bases). The CDR3 extends over 11 amino acids. Germline CDR1 is SQVTM and CDR2 is ANQGSEA. V gave up 6 bases and J gave up 0 bases, with 6 bases separating them. CDR3 bases: TGCAGCGTCGGGATCTCCTACGAGCAGTACTTC. This translates into CSVGISYEQYF.

This clonotype has at least ten counts. The V and J genes are TRBV4-1 and TRBJ2-7, with TRBD2 matching 7 bases. The V and J ends lost 1 base and 6 bases, in that order; junction bases with no gene match: 9. CDR3 length: 15 amino acids. Per germline, CDR1 MGHRA and CDR2 YSYEKL. DNA for the CDR3: TGCGCCAGCAGCCAAGTTCCTCCGGGAGGCAGCGAGCAGTACGTC. Translated: CASSQVPPGGSEQYV.

There are a few counts of this clonotype. The gene calls are TRBV10-3 and TRBJ2-3; 7 bases line up with TRBD2. Germline CDR1 is ENHRY and CDR2 is SYGVKD. J gave up 4 bases and V 10 bases, and 8 bases lay outside the gene matches. The CDR3 length is 13 residues. As DNA, the CDR3 is TGTGCCACCATGATGGCGGGAGCAGATACGCAGTATTTT. Amino acids: CATMMAGADTQYF.

This clonotype showed up just a few times. V gene TRBV29-1 combines with J gene TRBJ2-5; D perhaps matches TRBD1 (5 bases). This CDR3 comprises 13 residues. Trimming pared 3 bases from V and 3 bases from J, leaving 11 bases between. Germline V gives CDR1 SQVTM, CDR2 ANQGSEA. The CDR3, as DNA: TGCAGCGTTGAGATTGGGGCAGAAGAGACCCAGTACTTC. Protein: CSVEIGAEETQYF.

This clonotype was counted once. The V call is TRBV24-1, the J call TRBJ2-6; D may be TRBD1 (5 bases). V gave up 1 base and J gave up 4 bases, with 10 bases separating them. This CDR3 is 16 amino acids long. CDR1 and CDR2 from the germline V gene are KGHDR and SFDVKD. The CDR3 protein is CATSDFGRAGANVLTF. In nucleotides, the CDR3 is TGTGCCACCAGTGATTTCGGCAGGGCCGGGGCCAACGTCCTGACTTTC.

The rearrangement links TRBV10-1 to TRBJ2-3; D tentatively reads TRBD1 or TRBD2 (5 bases each). Per germline, CDR1 WNHNN and CDR2 SYGVQD (reference sequence). The CDR3 extends over 13 amino acids. V was clipped by 3 bases and J by 10 bases, with 14 bases between them. CDR3 residues: CASSENLGTAQYF. The CDR3 DNA follows: TGCGCCAGCAGTGAAAACTTAGGGACGGCGCAGTATTTT.

The V gene is TRBV29-1, the J gene TRBJ2-1; TRBD1 matches 10 bases. V lost 1 base, J lost 6 bases, and 21 bases stayed unmatched. CDR1 and CDR2 (germline): SQVTM, ANQGSEA. CDR3 length: 20 residues. The CDR3 here is CSVEGDRGFSREGRGNEQFF. As DNA, the CDR3 is TGCAGCGTTGAAGGGGACAGGGGATTTTCACGGGAGGGCCGGGGCAATGAGCAGTTCTTC.

This clonotype was seen a few times. The V gene is TRBV15, the J gene TRBJ2-7, with 9 bases matching TRBD2. V shed 1 base and J 2 bases; nucleotides not matched to a gene: 3. This CDR3 comprises 15 residues. Germline CDR1 is LNHNV and CDR2 is YYDKDF (reference sequence). CDR3 amino acids: CATSRGAGGPYEQYV. The CDR3 region has the DNA TGTGCCACCAGCAGAGGAGCGGGAGGTCCCTACGAGCAGTACGTC.

The chain has TRBV18 and TRBJ2-6; 12 positions agree with TRBD1. The CDR3 is 20 amino acids. CDR1 KGHSH and CDR2 LQKENI come from the germline V gene. J gave up 0 bases and V 6 bases, and 12 bases lay outside the gene matches. The CDR3 loop reads CASSSFLPGQGASGANVLTF. CDR3 bases: TGTGCCAGCTCGTCTTTTTTACCGGGACAGGGGGCCTCTGGGGCCAACGTCCTGACTTTC.

In this sample, this clonotype turned up a few times. The rearrangement joins TRBV20-1 to TRBJ2-1; 8 bases map to TRBD2. The CDR3 sequence is 14 residues long. Trimming took 0 bases from V and 10 from J; bases not matched to a gene: 8. Germline V gene lookup returns CDR1 DFQATT and CDR2 SNEGSKA (reference sequence). CDR3 residues: CSARDPAGVGEQFF. The CDR3 DNA sequence: TGCAGTGCTAGAGATCCAGCGGGAGTAGGGGAGCAGTTCTTC.

This clonotype was seen a few times. This sequence joins TRBV10-3 and TRBJ1-2; D not certain. V lost 1 base, J lost 1 base, and 10 bases lay in between. Germline V gene data show CDR1 as ENHRY and CDR2 as SYGVKD. The CDR3 is 15 residues long. The DNA for the CDR3 is TGTGCCATCAGTGAGTTGGGCGGAAGTAACTATGGCTACACCTTC. Amino acid sequence: CAISELGGSNYGYTF.

This clonotype has more than one count but fewer than ten. The chain has TRBV7-3 and TRBJ2-7, with D maybe TRBD2 (6 bases). V was shortened by 5 bases and J by 0 bases, with 8 bases between the two germline ends. The CDR3 is made up of 13 amino acids. The germline V gene encodes CDR1 SGHTA and CDR2 FQGTGA. CDR3 DNA: TGTGCCAGCAGCAGGGACTCCTCCTACGAGCAGTACTTC. It yields the protein CASSRDSSYEQYF. Supplemented by reference TRBV7-3 and TRBJ2-7, the full variable domain reads GAGVSQTPSNKVTEKGKYVELRCDPISGHTALYWYRQSLGQGPEFLIYFQGTGAADDSGLPNDRFFAVRPEGSVSTLKIQRTERGDSAVYLCASSRDSSYEQYFGPGTRLTVT.

The chain employs TRBV7-9 and TRBJ1-1; D ambiguous. Looked up from germline, CDR1 is SEHNR and CDR2 is FQNEAQ (reference sequence). This CDR3 is 14 amino acids long. V lost 1 base and J 2 bases, leaving 8 bases between the germline ends. CDR3 in amino acids: CASSLVSSNTEAFF. DNA for the CDR3: TGTGCCAGCAGCTTAGTGTCGTCAAACACTGAAGCTTTCTTT.